A single T cell receptor (beta chain) is shown here with its context. The sample belongs to a study of shared clonotypes between healthy human individuals. Study-level background: The people who gave samples were a couple of women and a few men aged 18 to 49.

Assay: immunoSEQ multiplex PCR; the TCRdb copy retains only in-frame clones and omits some. Here the sample spans roughly 1.5 million clones, approximately 98% being singletons. Germline V gives CDR1 SEHNR, CDR2 FQNEAQ (reference sequence). This CDR3 contains 15 residues. After removal of 8 bases from V and 3 bases from J, the junction contained 10 bases not matched to a gene. The gene calls are TRBV7-9 and TRBJ1-5; the match to TRBD1 covers 7 bases. Specimen: naive CD4+ T cells sorted from blood. As to subset: CD45RA+ positively selected. The clonotype originates from a man younger than 40 in good health. The CDR3: CASESGTEHNQPQHF. DNA of the CDR3: TGTGCCAGCGAATCCGGGACAGAACACAATCAGCCCCAGCATTTT.